Presented here are 5 T cell receptor beta chains from one specimen sequenced in a study of OX40 agonist ivuxolimab in advanced cancers. Profiling relied on immunoSEQ multiplex PCR, and the TCRdb table lists in-frame clones only, not all of them. The data contain 20,000 to 25,000 clones, more than 65% of them seen just once; the ten biggest clones take up 30% to 35%. The sequences come from CD4+ or CD8+ T cells sorted from blood, collected in a trial of the OX40 agonist ivuxolimab. All receptors derive from an adult with an advanced solid tumor such as melanoma, head and neck, liver or kidney cancer.

By share, this clone counts as medium-sized. The chain combines TRBV4-1 with TRBJ1-2, with unresolved D. CDR3 size: 11 residues. V lost 1 base and J 7 bases, leaving 4 bases between the germline ends. From germline, CDR1 is MGHRA and CDR2 YSYEKL. The CDR3 protein is CASSQGAGYTF. For the CDR3, the DNA is TGCGCCAGCAGCCAAGGTGCTGGCTACACCTTC.

This clone has just one count. The V call is TRBV9, the J call TRBJ1-2; no clear D. V lost 5 bases, J lost 7 bases, and 18 bases lay in between. The V gene's germline CDR1 is SGDLS and CDR2 YYNGEE. The CDR3 sequence is 14 residues long. In DNA, the CDR3 is TGTGCCAGCAGTGCAGGTGAGGCTTTCGGTGGCTACACCTTC. Translation: CASSAGEAFGGYTF.

This CDR3 is CAWRVAGANEQYF. The CDR3 DNA is TGTGCCTGGAGAGTGGCAGGGGCAAACGAGCAGTACTTC. This chain connects TRBV30 to TRBJ2-7, with D maybe TRBD1 (6 bases). Germline lookup yields CDR1 GTSNPN and CDR2 SVGIG (reference sequence). The length of the CDR3 is 13 residues. V was pared by 3 bases and J by 5 bases, with 14 bases between.

The chain uses TRBV9 and TRBJ1-4; 8 bases are a match to TRBD1. Trimming at V came to 0 bases and at J to 7 bases, leaving 2 bases not matched to a gene. Germline lookup yields CDR1 SGDLS and CDR2 YYNGEE. CDR3 length equals 14 residues. The CDR3 loop reads CASSVGTGSEKLFF. The CDR3 nucleotides are TGTGCCAGCAGCGTAGGGACAGGGAGTGAAAAACTGTTTTTT.

V and J are TRBV6-5 and TRBJ1-4; no reliable D call. The CDR3 length is 15 residues. Trimming left V 1 base short and J 7 bases short, with 13 bases between. CDR1 is MNHEY and CDR2 is SVGAGI in the germline V gene. The CDR3 coding sequence is TGTGCCAGCAGTTACTGGTTGGAGGGAGGTGAAAAACTGTTTTTT. This gives the protein CASSYWLEGGEKLFF.